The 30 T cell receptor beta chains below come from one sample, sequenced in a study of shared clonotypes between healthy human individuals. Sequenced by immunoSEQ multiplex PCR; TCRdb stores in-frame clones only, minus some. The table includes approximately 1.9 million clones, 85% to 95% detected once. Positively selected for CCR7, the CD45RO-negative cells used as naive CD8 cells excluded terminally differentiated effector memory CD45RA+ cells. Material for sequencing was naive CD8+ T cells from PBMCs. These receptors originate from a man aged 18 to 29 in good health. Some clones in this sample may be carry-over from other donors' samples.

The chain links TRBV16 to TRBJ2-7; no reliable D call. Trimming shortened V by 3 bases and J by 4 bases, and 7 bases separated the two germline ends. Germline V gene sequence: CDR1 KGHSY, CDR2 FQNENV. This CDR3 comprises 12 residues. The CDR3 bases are TGTGCCAGCAGCCACGTCGGTTACGAGCAGTACTTC. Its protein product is CASSHVGYEQYF.

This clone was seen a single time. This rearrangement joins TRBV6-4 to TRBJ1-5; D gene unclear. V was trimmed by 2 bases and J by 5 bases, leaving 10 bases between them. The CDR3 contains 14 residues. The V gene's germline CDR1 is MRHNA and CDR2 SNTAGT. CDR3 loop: CASSDGPNDQPQHF. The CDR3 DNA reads TGTGCCAGCAGTGACGGACCGAACGATCAGCCCCAGCATTTT.

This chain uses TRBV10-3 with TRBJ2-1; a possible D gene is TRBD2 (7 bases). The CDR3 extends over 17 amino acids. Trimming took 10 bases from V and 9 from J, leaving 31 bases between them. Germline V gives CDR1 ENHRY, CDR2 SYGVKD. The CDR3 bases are TGTGCCACTCAGTCCCCCCCTAGGGGGGAGGGCCCCAGTGAGCAGTTCTTC. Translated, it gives CATQSPPRGEGPSEQFF.

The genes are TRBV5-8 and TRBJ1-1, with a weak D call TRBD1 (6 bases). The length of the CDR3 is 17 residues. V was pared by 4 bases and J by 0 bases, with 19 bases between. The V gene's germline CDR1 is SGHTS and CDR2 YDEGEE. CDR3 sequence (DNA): TGTGCCAGCAGCCCTCCCGGTGGAGGGGGTATGAACACTGAAGCTTTCTTT. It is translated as CASSPPGGGGMNTEAFF.

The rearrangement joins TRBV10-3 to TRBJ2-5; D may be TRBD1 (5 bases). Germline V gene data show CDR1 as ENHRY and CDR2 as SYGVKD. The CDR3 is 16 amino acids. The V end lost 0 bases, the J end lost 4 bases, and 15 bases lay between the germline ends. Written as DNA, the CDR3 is TGTGCCATCAGTGAGTCGATCCCGGCTCAGGGAGAGACCCAGTACTTC. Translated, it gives CAISESIPAQGETQYF.

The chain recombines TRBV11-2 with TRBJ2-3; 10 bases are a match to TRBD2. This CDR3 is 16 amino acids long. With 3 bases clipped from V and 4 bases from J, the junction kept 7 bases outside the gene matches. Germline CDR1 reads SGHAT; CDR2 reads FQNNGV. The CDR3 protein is CASSLTGLAGADTQYF. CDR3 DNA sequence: TGTGCCAGCAGCTTGACGGGGCTAGCGGGAGCAGATACGCAGTATTTT.

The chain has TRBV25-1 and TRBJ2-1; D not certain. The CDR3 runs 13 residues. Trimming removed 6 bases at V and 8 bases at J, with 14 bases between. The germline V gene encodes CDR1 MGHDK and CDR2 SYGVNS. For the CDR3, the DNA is TGTGCCAGCAGGACAAAGAACAATCATGAGCAGTTCTTC. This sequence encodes CASRTKNNHEQFF.

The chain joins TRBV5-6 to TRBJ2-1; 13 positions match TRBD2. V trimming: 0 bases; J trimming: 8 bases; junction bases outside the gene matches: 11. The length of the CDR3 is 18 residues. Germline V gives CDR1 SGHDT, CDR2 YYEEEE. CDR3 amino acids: CASSLAGQGLAGIHEQFF. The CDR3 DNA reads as TGTGCCAGCAGCTTGGCGGGACAGGGACTAGCGGGAATCCATGAGCAGTTCTTC.

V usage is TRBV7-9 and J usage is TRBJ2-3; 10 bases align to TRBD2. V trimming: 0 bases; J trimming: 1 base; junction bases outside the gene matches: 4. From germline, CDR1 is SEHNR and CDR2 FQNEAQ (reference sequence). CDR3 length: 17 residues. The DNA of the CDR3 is TGTGCCAGCAGCTTAGCAAGACTAGCGGGCCGCACAGATACGCAGTATTTT. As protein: CASSLARLAGRTDTQYF.

Written as DNA, the CDR3 is TGTGCCAGCAGTTTATCGATTGGGACTAGCGGGTACGAGCAGTACTTC. This sequence encodes CASSLSIGTSGYEQYF. The chain links TRBV27 to TRBJ2-7; 12 bases fit TRBD2. This CDR3 spans 16 amino acids. The V gene's germline CDR1 is MNHEY and CDR2 SMNVEV (reference sequence). V shed 0 bases, J shed 4 bases, and the junction held 4 bases outside the gene matches.

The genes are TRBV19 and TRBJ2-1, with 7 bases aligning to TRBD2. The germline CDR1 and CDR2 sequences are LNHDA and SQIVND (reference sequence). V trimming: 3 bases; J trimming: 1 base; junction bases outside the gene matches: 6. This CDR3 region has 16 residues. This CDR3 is CASSIRGVGSYNEQFF. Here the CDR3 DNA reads TGTGCCAGTAGTATTCGGGGGGTCGGGTCCTACAATGAGCAGTTCTTC.

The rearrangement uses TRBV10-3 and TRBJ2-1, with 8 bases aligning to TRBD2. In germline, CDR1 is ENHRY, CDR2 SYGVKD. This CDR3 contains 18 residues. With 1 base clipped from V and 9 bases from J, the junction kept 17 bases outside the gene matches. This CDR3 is CAISELAYIISRGGEQFF. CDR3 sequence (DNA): TGTGCCATCAGTGAGTTAGCGTACATCATCTCCCGGGGGGGTGAGCAGTTCTTC.

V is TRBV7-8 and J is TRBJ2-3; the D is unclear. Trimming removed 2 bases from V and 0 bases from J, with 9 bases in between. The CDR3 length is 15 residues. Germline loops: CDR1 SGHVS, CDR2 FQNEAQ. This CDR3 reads CASSLKVTSTDTQYF. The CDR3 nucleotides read TGTGCCAGCAGCTTAAAGGTGACTAGCACAGATACGCAGTATTTT.

The chain's CDR3 is CASTPGQIKETQYF. The CDR3, as DNA: TGTGCCAGTACCCCGGGACAGATTAAAGAGACCCAGTACTTC. V is TRBV19 and J is TRBJ2-5; 7 bases are a match to TRBD1. V was clipped by 7 bases and J by 3 bases; unmatched bases: 8. CDR3 size: 14 residues. The V gene's germline CDR1 is LNHDA and CDR2 SQIVND (reference sequence).

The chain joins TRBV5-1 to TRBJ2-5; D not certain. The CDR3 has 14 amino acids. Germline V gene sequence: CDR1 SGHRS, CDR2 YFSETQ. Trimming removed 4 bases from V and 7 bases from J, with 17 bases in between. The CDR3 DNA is TGCGCCAGCAGCCCAACGGGCCCTGGCGGGACCCAGTACTTC. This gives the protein CASSPTGPGGTQYF.

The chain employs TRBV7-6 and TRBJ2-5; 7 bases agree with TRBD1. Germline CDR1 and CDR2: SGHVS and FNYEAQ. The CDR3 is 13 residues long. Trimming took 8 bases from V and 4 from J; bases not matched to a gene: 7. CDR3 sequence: CASCAGTVETQYF. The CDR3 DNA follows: TGTGCCAGCTGTGCCGGGACAGTAGAGACCCAGTACTTC.

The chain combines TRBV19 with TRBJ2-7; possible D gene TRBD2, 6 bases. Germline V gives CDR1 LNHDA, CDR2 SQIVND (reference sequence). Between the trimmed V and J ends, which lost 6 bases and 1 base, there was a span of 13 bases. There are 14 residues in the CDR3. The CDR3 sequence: CASRPGLMSYEQYF. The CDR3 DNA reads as TGTGCCAGTAGACCGGGACTCATGTCCTACGAGCAGTACTTC.

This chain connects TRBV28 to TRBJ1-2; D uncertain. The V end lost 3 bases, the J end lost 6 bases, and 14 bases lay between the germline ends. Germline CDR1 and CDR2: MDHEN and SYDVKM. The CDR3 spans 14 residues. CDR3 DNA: TGTGCCAGCAGTTTCCCCCGGGTGGACGATGGCTACACCTTC. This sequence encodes CASSFPRVDDGYTF.

CDR3 loop: CASSPSIGATDTQYF. For the CDR3, the DNA is TGCGCCAGCAGCCCATCGATCGGGGCCACAGATACGCAGTATTTT. The V and J genes are TRBV4-1 and TRBJ2-3, with D possibly being TRBD1 or TRBD2 (5 bases each). The V end was cut by 4 bases, the J end by 2 bases, with 13 bases between. This CDR3 has 15 residues. The germline gives CDR1 MGHRA, CDR2 YSYEKL.

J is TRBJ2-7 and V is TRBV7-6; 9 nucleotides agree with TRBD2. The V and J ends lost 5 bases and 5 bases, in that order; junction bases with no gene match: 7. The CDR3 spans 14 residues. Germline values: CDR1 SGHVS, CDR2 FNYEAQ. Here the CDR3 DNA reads TGTGCCAGCAGCCGCCTAGCGGGATCTGACGAGCAGTACTTC. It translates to CASSRLAGSDEQYF.

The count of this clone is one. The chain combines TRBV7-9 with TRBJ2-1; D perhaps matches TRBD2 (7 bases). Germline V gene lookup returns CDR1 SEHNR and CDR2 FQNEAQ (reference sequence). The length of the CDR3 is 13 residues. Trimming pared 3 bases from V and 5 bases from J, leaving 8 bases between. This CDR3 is CASSFGGHNEQFF. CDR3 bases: TGTGCCAGCAGCTTCGGGGGGCACAATGAGCAGTTCTTC.

In DNA, the CDR3 is TGTGCCAGCAGTTTATTATGGACTAGCGGTGCCTACGAGCAGTACTTC. Encoded protein: CASSLLWTSGAYEQYF. This rearrangement joins TRBV27 to TRBJ2-7; 10 bases fit TRBD2. The CDR3 is made up of 16 amino acids. The J segment lost 2 bases and the V segment lost 1 base, leaving 5 bases of the junction unmatched. Germline values: CDR1 MNHEY, CDR2 SMNVEV (reference sequence).

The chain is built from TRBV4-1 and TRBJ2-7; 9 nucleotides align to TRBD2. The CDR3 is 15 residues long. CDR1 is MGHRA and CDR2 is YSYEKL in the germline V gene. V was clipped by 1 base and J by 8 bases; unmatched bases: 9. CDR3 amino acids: CASSQVMLAGDKQYF. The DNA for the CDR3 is TGCGCCAGCAGCCAAGTAATGTTAGCGGGAGACAAGCAGTACTTC.

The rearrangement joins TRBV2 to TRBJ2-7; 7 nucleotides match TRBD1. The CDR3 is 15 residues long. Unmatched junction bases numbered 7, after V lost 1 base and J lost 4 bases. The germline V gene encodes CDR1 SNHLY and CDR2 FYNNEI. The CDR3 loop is CASSEDDNRGYEQYF. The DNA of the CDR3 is TGTGCCAGCAGTGAAGATGACAACAGGGGTTACGAGCAGTACTTC.

CDR3 nucleotide sequence: TGTGCCAGCATTTCGGGACAGGGCTATGGCTACACCTTC. It is translated as CASISGQGYGYTF. The V call is TRBV19, the J call TRBJ1-2; 9 bases fit TRBD1. The junction had 6 bases not matched to a gene; V was cut back by 9 bases and J by 4 bases. Germline values: CDR1 LNHDA, CDR2 SQIVND (reference sequence). CDR3 length: 13 residues.

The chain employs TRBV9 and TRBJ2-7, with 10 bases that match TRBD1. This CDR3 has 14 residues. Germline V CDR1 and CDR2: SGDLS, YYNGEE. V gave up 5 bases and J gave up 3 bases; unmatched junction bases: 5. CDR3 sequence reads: CASSYGQGGYEQYF. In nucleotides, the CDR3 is TGTGCCAGCAGTTATGGACAGGGGGGCTACGAGCAGTACTTC. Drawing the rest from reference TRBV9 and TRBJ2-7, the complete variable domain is DSGVTQTPKHLITATGQRVTLRCSPRSGDLSVYWYQQSLDQGLQFLIQYYNGEERAKGNILERFSAQQFPDLHSELNLSSLELGDSALYFCASSYGQGGYEQYFGPGTRLTVT.

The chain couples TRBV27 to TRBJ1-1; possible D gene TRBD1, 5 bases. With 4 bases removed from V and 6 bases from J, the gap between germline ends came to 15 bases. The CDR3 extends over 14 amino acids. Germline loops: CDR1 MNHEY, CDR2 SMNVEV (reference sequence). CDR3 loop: CASSWTGGGAEAFF. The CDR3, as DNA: TGTGCCAGCAGTTGGACCGGAGGAGGGGCTGAAGCTTTCTTT.

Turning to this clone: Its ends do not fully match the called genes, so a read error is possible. The CDR3 reads CASSSNRDVSF. The CDR3 DNA reads as TGTGCCAGCAGCTCCAACCGGGACGTCTCCTTC. The chain is built from TRBV7-6 and TRBJ1-2; tentatively, D is TRBD1 (5 bases). CDR1 SGHVS and CDR2 FNYEAQ come from the germline V gene. The CDR3 contains 11 residues.

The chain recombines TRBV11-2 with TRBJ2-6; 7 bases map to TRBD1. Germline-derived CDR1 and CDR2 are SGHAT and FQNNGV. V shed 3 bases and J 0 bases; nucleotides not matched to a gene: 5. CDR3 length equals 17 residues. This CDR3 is CASSFDRAPSGANVLTF. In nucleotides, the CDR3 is TGTGCCAGCAGCTTCGACAGGGCTCCCTCTGGGGCCAACGTCCTGACTTTC.

CDR3 bases: TGTGCCAGCAGAGGACTAGCGGAATCTGATAGCACCGGGGAGCTGTTTTTT. It specifies CASRGLAESDSTGELFF. V usage is TRBV9 and J usage is TRBJ2-2; 10 bases are shared with TRBD2. Germline trimming cut 5 bases from V and 4 bases from J; bases unmatched to any gene: 11. In germline, CDR1 is SGDLS, CDR2 YYNGEE. The CDR3 sequence is 17 residues long.